The 8 T cell receptor beta chains below all came from one sample that was sequenced in a study of cytomegalovirus exposure and HLA in healthy donors. It was with 60 Vbeta and 13 Jbeta primers that the PCR ran. The assay was immunoSEQ multiplex PCR, and TCRdb's table has in-frame clones only and misses some. The sample contains 150,000 to 250,000 clones, approximately 79% of which appear only once. The material sequenced was PBMCs. Receptors originate from a girl aged 5-17 years in good health and CMV-seropositive.

This sequence joins TRBV9 and TRBJ2-7, with D maybe TRBD2 (6 bases). This CDR3 has 13 amino acids. The ends were cut back, 0 bases at V and 5 bases at J, with 9 bases in the middle. Germline lookup yields CDR1 SGDLS and CDR2 YYNGEE. CDR3 sequence reads: CASSVAEGNEQYF. The CDR3 DNA follows: TGTGCCAGCAGCGTAGCGGAGGGGAACGAGCAGTACTTC.

This clone was seen just once. V is TRBV5-1 and J is TRBJ1-2, with 8 nucleotides matching TRBD1. The trim removed 4 bases at V and 4 bases at J, leaving 6 bases unmatched. CDR3 length: 14 amino acids. Germline-derived CDR1 and CDR2 are SGHRS and YFSETQ. CDR3 sequence (DNA): TGCGCCAGCAGCCCACCGGGGACAGGCTATGGCTACACCTTC. It specifies CASSPPGTGYGYTF. Full variable domain (remainder filled in from reference TRBV5-1 and TRBJ1-2): KAGVTQTPRYLIKTRGQQVTLSCSPISGHRSVSWYQQTPGQGLQFLFEYFSETQRNKGNFPGRFSGRQFSNSRSEMNVSTLELGDSALYLCASSPPGTGYGYTFGSGTRLTVV.

This chain connects TRBV29-1 to TRBJ1-2, with a weak D call TRBD1 (6 bases). Germline CDR1 reads SQVTM; CDR2 reads ANQGSEA. V was clipped by 8 bases and J by 7 bases, with 20 bases between them. CDR3 length equals 13 residues. The CDR3 DNA reads as TGCAGCCTAGAGGACAGTTCTACTCCTGGCTACACCTTC. Its protein product is CSLEDSSTPGYTF.

This chain uses TRBV6-5 with TRBJ2-5; D is possibly TRBD2 (6 bases). The germline V gene encodes CDR1 MNHEY and CDR2 SVGAGI. Trimming left V 6 bases short and J 10 bases short, with 15 bases between. This CDR3 contains 12 residues. In DNA, the CDR3 is TGTGCCAGCAGCCCGACGGCGGGGTACCAGTACTTC. It codes for CASSPTAGYQYF.

This clone was counted a few times. In DNA form, the CDR3 reads TGTGCCAGCACCCGACTTGGCGCTGAAGCTTTCTTT. This codes for CASTRLGAEAFF. The rearrangement joins TRBV5-8 to TRBJ1-1; D is unresolved. This CDR3 contains 12 residues. The germline gives CDR1 SGHTS, CDR2 YDEGEE. Trimming removed 6 bases at V and 6 bases at J, with 12 bases between.

This clone has more than one count but fewer than ten. Additional DNA sequences in this sample encode the identical CDR3. The rearrangement links TRBV5-1 to TRBJ2-5; unclear D gene. Germline values: CDR1 SGHRS, CDR2 YFSETQ. Trimming removed 1 base from V and 5 bases from J, with 3 bases in between. CDR3 length: 11 amino acids. Here the CDR3 DNA reads TGCGCCAGCAGCTTGCAGGAGACCCAGTACTTC. Translating it yields CASSLQETQYF.

This sequence joins TRBV4-1 and TRBJ2-5, with a tentative D call TRBD2 (6 bases). Trimming took off 4 bases at V and 5 bases at J, with 14 bases between the two ends. CDR1 and CDR2 (germline): MGHRA, YSYEKL. The CDR3 loop spans 14 amino acids. The CDR3 region has the DNA TGCGCCAGCAGCCCGCTCAGTGGGAGGGAGACCCAGTACTTC. It codes for CASSPLSGRETQYF.

This chain joins TRBV27 and TRBJ1-1, with D possibly being TRBD1 (5 bases). The germline CDR1 and CDR2 sequences are MNHEY and SMNVEV (reference sequence). Trimming took 0 bases from V and 5 from J, leaving 10 bases between them. This CDR3 has 14 residues. CDR3 bases: TGTGCCAGCAGTTTATCGACAGTAGATACTGAAGCTTTCTTT. This sequence encodes CASSLSTVDTEAFF.